These T cell receptor beta chains were read from a single sample in a study of control samples from healthy donors and cancer patients. Sequencing was performed with immunoSEQ multiplex PCR; in TCRdb, only in-frame clones are kept and a portion is missing. The sample consists of 130,000 or so clones, around 94% of them appearing once. The specimen sequenced was blood. Receptor source: a man aged 40-55 years in good health. CDR3s include the opening cysteine and the closing phenylalanine or tryptophan. D genes are given only for firm matches. The size field is filled for only some rows; it gives once, few, many or a size class.

cdr3_aa	cdr3_nt	clone_size	j_call	d_call	v_call	cdr3_length
CASRRDGSNQPQHF	TGTGCCAGCAGAAGAGACGGCAGCAATCAGCCCCAGCATTTT	NA	TRBJ1-5	NA	TRBV2	14
CATPGRSTGELFF	TGCGCTACCCCAGGGCGCAGCACCGGGGAGCTGTTTTTT	NA	TRBJ2-2	NA	TRBV5-1	13
CASSARDSSYGYTF	TGTGCCAGCAGCGCTCGGGACAGTAGCTATGGCTACACCTTC	once	TRBJ1-2	TRBD1	TRBV9	14
CATSDQAEVKETQYF	TGTGCCACCAGTGATCAAGCGGAAGTCAAAGAGACCCAGTACTTC	NA	TRBJ2-5	NA	TRBV24-1	15
CASSQPPADTQYF	TGTGCCAGCAGTCAACCCCCCGCAGATACGCAGTATTTT	NA	TRBJ2-3	NA	TRBV6-5	13
CASSPDRANTIYF	TGTGCCAGCAGCCCGGACAGGGCTAACACCATATATTTT	NA	TRBJ1-3	TRBD1	TRBV14	13
CASSLYTGGITGELFF	TGTGCCAGCAGCTTATACACAGGGGGTATCACCGGGGAGCTGTTTTTT	NA	TRBJ2-2	TRBD1	TRBV7-3	16
CASSQVTNEKLFF	TGCGCCAGCAGCCAAGTTACTAATGAAAAACTGTTTTTT	NA	TRBJ1-4	NA	TRBV4-3	13
CASSPTYSYEQYF	TGTGCCAGCAGTCCGACTTACTCCTACGAGCAGTACTTC	once	TRBJ2-7	NA	TRBV6-2/TRBV6-3	13
CASSQAERGGRGGELFF	TGTGCCAGCAGCCAAGCTGAGCGGGGGGGCCGGGGCGGGGAGCTGTTTTTT	NA	TRBJ2-2	TRBD2	TRBV4-2	17
CASSLTGWGPYEQYF	TGTGCCAGCAGCCTGACAGGATGGGGACCCTACGAGCAGTACTTC	NA	TRBJ2-7	NA	TRBV13	15
CASSMTGDTEAFF	TGTGCCAGCAGCATGACAGGGGACACTGAAGCTTTCTTT	NA	TRBJ1-1	TRBD1	TRBV6-5	13
CAIRGQGGEKLFF	TGTGCCATCAGGGGACAGGGAGGAGAAAAACTGTTTTTT	NA	TRBJ1-4	TRBD1	TRBV10-3	13
CASSGFNYGYTF	TGCGCCAGCTCCGGATTCAACTATGGCTACACCTTC	once	TRBJ1-2	NA	TRBV5-1	12
CASSEGASSTDTQYF	TGTGCCAGCAGTGAGGGGGCCTCTAGCACAGATACGCAGTATTTT	NA	TRBJ2-3	NA	TRBV6-4	15
CASSLRADNTGELFF	TGTGCCAGCAGCTTAAGGGCAGATAACACCGGGGAGCTGTTTTTT	NA	TRBJ2-2	NA	TRBV7-3	15
CASSYGSGGIYEQYF	TGTGCCAGCAGTTACGGATCAGGGGGAATCTACGAGCAGTACTTC	NA	TRBJ2-7	TRBD1	TRBV6-5	15
CASSLSDRKTGYTF	TGTGCCAGCAGCCTAAGTGACAGAAAGACCGGCTACACCTTC	NA	TRBJ1-2	NA	TRBV3-1/TRBV3-2	14